Reported below is one TCR beta chain. Its specific antigen is unknown. One base away there is no much larger clone; base qualities are not given. The sample comes from a study of T-cell reconstitution after alpha-beta-depleted transplantation in children listed by TCRdb under 2016. Context from the whole study: T-cell immune reconstitution after TCRalphabeta/CD19-depleted allogeneic hematopoietic cell transplantation in children was quantitatively tracked in the study by means of TCR repertoire profiling.

Points the paper makes about the study in general: Over the following months the frequencies of hyperexpanded clones went down, and after one year T-cell counts and TCRbeta diversity were mostly credited to newly produced T cells. The high TCRbeta diversity at day 60 in some patients was ascribed to recipient T cells and intrathymic progenitors that had survived conditioning. About two months after transplant, the apparently early recovery of alphabetaT-cell counts reportedly depended on just several hundred clones that had expanded rapidly and came from non-depleted graft cells.

The CDR3 spans 15 residues, from the cysteine through the phenylalanine. The retained sequence is limited to the CDR3, 45 bases, with the frame set at the first base. Sequences MNHNS (CDR1) and SASEGT (CDR2) are obtained from the germline V gene. Ends trimmed: V by 6 bases, J by 6 bases; bases unmatched to a gene: 8. Libraries were built with PCR. TCRdb shows the sequencer as Illumina HiSeq 2500. TCR libraries were prepared with molecular barcoding, using unique molecular identifiers to normalize TCRbeta repertoire quantification. The public reads were run again by TCRdb, first through fastp at Q25 and then through MiXCR, and only productive beta chains were kept. One record per CDR3 amino acid sequence lists the most common genes and DNA. The sample data list fewer than 550,000 distinct CDR3 sequences, and over 9.5% of these were observed just once. 14% of the sample is held by the ten biggest clonotypes.

The sample's treatment or condition label, in plain terms: allogeneic hematopoietic cell transplantation with graft depleted of TCRalphabeta T cells and CD19 B cells. Transplant recipients were children who received TCRalphabeta/CD19-depleted allogeneic hematopoietic cell grafts. The sequencing here drew on PBMCs, mostly from graft donor cells, taken 180 days after TCRalphabeta/CD19-depleted stem cell transplant. The chain is assembled from TRBV6-1 and TRBJ1-6, and 7 junction bases match TRBD1. The sequence came from a female patient between 2 and 15 years old who had a stem cell transplant for aplastic anemia, so the T cells may come from the graft donor. For the CDR3, the sequence is CASRSTGRINSPLHF. The nucleotide sequence reads as follows: TGTGCCAGCAGGTCGACAGGGCGAATTAATTCACCCCTCCACTTT.